The 15 T cell receptor beta chains listed next were all sequenced from one sample in a study of blood T cell repertoires in COVID-19. Using immunoSEQ multiplex PCR, the repertoire was profiled, and TCRdb retains in-frame clones only, with some absent. The sample records tens of thousands of clones, over 75% being singletons. The sequenced sample was peripheral blood. These receptors all come from a man in his sixties with acute or convalescent COVID-19.

The chain joins TRBV14 to TRBJ2-3, with D unresolved. The ends were cut back, 3 bases at V and 3 bases at J, with 13 bases in the middle. Germline CDR1 SGHDN, CDR2 FVKESK. The CDR3 is 15 residues long. In nucleotides, the CDR3 is TGTGCCAGCAGCCATCGCGGCCCATATACAGATACGCAGTATTTT. Translation gives CASSHRGPYTDTQYF.

This sequence joins TRBV25-1 and TRBJ1-1; D gene ambiguous. The V and J ends lost 2 bases and 1 base respectively, with 11 bases between them. Germline loops: CDR1 MGHDK, CDR2 SYGVNS. The CDR3 runs 15 residues. For the CDR3, the DNA is TGTGCCAGCAGTGAACCGGCAGGTCGGAACACTGAAGCTTTCTTT. Translating it yields CASSEPAGRNTEAFF.

V is TRBV6-5 and J is TRBJ1-1; D might be TRBD1 (6 bases). The CDR3 runs 14 residues. Germline V gene sequence: CDR1 MNHEY, CDR2 SVGAGI. Trimming pared 5 bases from V and 0 bases from J, leaving 10 bases between. The CDR3, as DNA: TGTGCCAGCAGTCCAGACAGGTTGAACACTGAAGCTTTCTTT. This gives the protein CASSPDRLNTEAFF.

The chain couples TRBV9 to TRBJ2-1, with D possibly being TRBD2 (6 bases). Germline assignment: CDR1 SGDLS and CDR2 YYNGEE. V lost 0 bases and J lost 7, with 14 bases in between. This CDR3 comprises 15 residues. CDR3 coding DNA: TGTGCCAGCAGCGTAGCGGGAGCGGTGGGGAATGAGCAGTTCTTC. The encoded protein is CASSVAGAVGNEQFF.

The chain employs TRBV7-9 and TRBJ2-1; tentatively, D is TRBD2 (5 bases). V shed 1 base and J shed 4 bases, with 14 bases lying between them. The length of the CDR3 is 16 residues. Germline CDR1 and CDR2: SEHNR and FQNEAQ (reference sequence). The CDR3 loop reads CASSLGSAGLYNEQFF. The CDR3 nucleotides read TGTGCCAGCAGCTTAGGATCGGCAGGACTGTACAATGAGCAGTTCTTC.

The chain is built from TRBV18 and TRBJ2-5, with D unresolved. CDR3 length: 12 residues. The germline CDR1 and CDR2 sequences are KGHSH and LQKENI. The V gene lost 2 bases and the J gene lost 4 bases, with 5 bases spanning the gap. This chain's CDR3 is CASSPNRETQYF. The CDR3 DNA follows: TGTGCCAGCTCACCAAATAGAGAGACCCAGTACTTC.

V and J are TRBV6-4 and TRBJ2-2; a weak D match, TRBD2 (6 bases). Trimming shortened V by 6 bases and J by 8 bases, and 22 bases separated the two germline ends. The CDR3 has 16 amino acids. CDR1 is MRHNA and CDR2 is SNTAGT in the germline V gene. The CDR3 loop reads CASSDIVGGRPGELFF. The CDR3, as DNA: TGTGCCAGCAGCGATATCGTCGGGGGTAGACCGGGGGAGCTGTTTTTT.

The chain is built from TRBV9 and TRBJ2-3; maybe TRBD2 (5 bases). Trimming pared 7 bases from V and 0 bases from J, leaving 12 bases between. Germline V gene sequence: CDR1 SGDLS, CDR2 YYNGEE. The CDR3 contains 14 residues. The CDR3 sequence is CASGPGSSTDTQYF. The DNA for the CDR3 is TGTGCCAGCGGGCCGGGAAGCAGCACAGATACGCAGTATTTT.

The gene calls are TRBV7-8 and TRBJ2-2; possible D gene TRBD2, 5 bases. The CDR3 spans 14 residues. V was shortened by 1 base and J by 7 bases, with 10 bases between the two germline ends. Germline V gives CDR1 SGHVS, CDR2 FQNEAQ. The CDR3 sequence is CASSLGTPGGELFF. CDR3 nucleotide sequence: TGTGCCAGCAGCTTAGGGACTCCCGGCGGGGAGCTGTTTTTT.

This clone appeared many times. The chain employs TRBV29-1 and TRBJ1-2; TRBD1 matches at 9 bases. CDR3 length equals 13 residues. Germline V CDR1 and CDR2: SQVTM, ANQGSEA. Trimming took 6 bases from V and 5 from J; bases not matched to a gene: 7. CDR3 region: CSVTGGPSYGYTF. For the CDR3, the DNA is TGCAGCGTAACAGGGGGCCCGAGTTATGGCTACACCTTC. Full variable domain (remainder filled in from reference TRBV29-1 and TRBJ1-2): SAVISQKPSRDICQRGTSLTIQCQVDSQVTMMFWYRQQPGQSLTLIATANQGSEATYESGFVIDKFPISRPNLTFSTLTVSNMSPEDSSIYLCSVTGGPSYGYTFGSGTRLTVV.

The chain links TRBV7-9 to TRBJ2-1; perhaps TRBD2 as D (5 bases). The V gene lost 1 base and the J gene lost 0 bases, with 13 bases spanning the gap. The CDR3 length is 17 residues. CDR1 is SEHNR and CDR2 is FQNEAQ in the germline V gene (reference sequence). CDR3 loop: CASSLVGGRSSYNEQFF. CDR3 DNA: TGTGCCAGCAGCTTAGTGGGTGGGAGAAGCTCCTACAATGAGCAGTTCTTC.

The chain employs TRBV5-1 and TRBJ2-5, with 13 bases lining up with TRBD2. CDR1 and CDR2 from the germline V gene are SGHRS and YFSETQ. The junction had 12 bases not matched to a gene; V was cut back by 3 bases and J by 7 bases. The CDR3 covers 17 residues. CDR3 region: CASSSTGTSGKAGTQYF. For the CDR3, the DNA is TGCGCCAGCAGCTCGACCGGGACTAGCGGGAAAGCCGGGACCCAGTACTTC.

This clone has just one count. The V and J genes are TRBV9 and TRBJ2-3, with no clear D. Germline CDR1 and CDR2: SGDLS and YYNGEE. The CDR3 sequence is 17 residues long. The V and J ends lost 0 bases and 1 base respectively, with 15 bases between them. CDR3 sequence: CASSVGPTYAGTDTQYF. DNA for the CDR3: TGTGCCAGCAGCGTAGGCCCCACGTACGCGGGCACAGATACGCAGTATTTT.

The rearrangement uses TRBV4-3 and TRBJ1-2; TRBD1 is a possible D gene (5 bases). Germline CDR1 reads LGHNA; CDR2 reads YSLEER. This CDR3 has 15 amino acids. With 4 bases removed from V and 5 bases from J, the gap between germline ends came to 17 bases. The CDR3 region is CASSPHKGTSYGYTF. The CDR3 bases are TGCGCCAGCAGCCCCCATAAAGGGACTTCGTATGGCTACACCTTC.

This clone was recorded only once. The genes are TRBV14 and TRBJ1-5; D unresolved. The CDR3 has 13 amino acids. The germline CDR1 and CDR2 sequences are SGHDN and FVKESK. Trimming cost V 4 bases and J 2 bases, with 6 bases left between them. CDR3 in amino acids: CASSPSGNQPQHF. Written as DNA, the CDR3 is TGTGCCAGCAGCCCCTCAGGCAATCAGCCCCAGCATTTT.